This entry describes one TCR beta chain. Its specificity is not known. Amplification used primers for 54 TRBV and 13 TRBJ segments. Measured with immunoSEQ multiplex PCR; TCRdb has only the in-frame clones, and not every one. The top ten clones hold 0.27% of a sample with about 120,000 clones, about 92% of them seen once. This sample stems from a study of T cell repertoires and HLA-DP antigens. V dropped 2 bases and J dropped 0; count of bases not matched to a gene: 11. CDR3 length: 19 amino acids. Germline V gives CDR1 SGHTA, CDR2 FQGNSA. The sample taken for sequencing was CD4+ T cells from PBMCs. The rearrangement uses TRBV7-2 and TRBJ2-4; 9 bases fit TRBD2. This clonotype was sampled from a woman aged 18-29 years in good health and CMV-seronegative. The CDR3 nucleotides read TGTGCCAGCAGCTTAATGGTTTTTCGCGGGGGGGTAGCCAAAAACATTCAGTACTTC. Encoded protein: CASSLMVFRGGVAKNIQYF.